These 30 T cell receptor beta chains came from one sample sequenced in a study of blood T cell repertoires in COVID-19. TCRdb's table, derived via immunoSEQ multiplex PCR, lists solely in-frame clones and lacks some. The sample contains some 20,000 clones, 85% to 95% of which appear only once. Sequencing was done on a sample of peripheral blood. The receptor source for this set is a human donor in a cohort sampled during active COVID-19.

J is TRBJ2-2 and V is TRBV2; 7 bases fit TRBD2. The CDR3 runs to 15 residues. V gave up 3 bases and J gave up 5 bases; unmatched junction bases: 6. Germline-derived CDR1 and CDR2 are SNHLY and FYNNEI. CDR3 nucleotide sequence: TGTGCCAGCAGTGAGCGGGAGATATGGACCGGGGAGCTGTTTTTT. It codes for CASSEREIWTGELFF.

V is TRBV6-6 and J is TRBJ1-5; D is possibly TRBD1 (5 bases). CDR1 MNHNY and CDR2 SVGAGI come from the germline V gene (reference sequence). Trimming removed 5 bases from V and 1 base from J, with 12 bases in between. This CDR3 comprises 15 residues. CDR3 region: CASSSQGKSNQPQHF. The DNA of the CDR3 is TGTGCCAGCAGTAGTCAGGGAAAAAGCAATCAGCCCCAGCATTTT.

CDR3 in DNA: TGTGCCAGTAGTTACTACGGCGGGAGTAATGAGCAGTTCTTC. Its protein product is CASSYYGGSNEQFF. The V call is TRBV19, the J call TRBJ2-1; the match to TRBD2 covers 7 bases. Germline V CDR1 and CDR2: LNHDA, SQIVND (reference sequence). There are 14 residues in the CDR3. V was clipped by 5 bases and J by 7 bases; unmatched bases: 8.

The V gene is TRBV9, the J gene TRBJ1-3, with unresolved D. V lost 0 bases and J lost 2, with 15 bases in between. Looked up from germline, CDR1 is SGDLS and CDR2 is YYNGEE. The CDR3 contains 17 residues. For the CDR3, the DNA is TGTGCCAGCAGCGTAGCTACTGAGGGAATCGCTGGAAACACCATATATTTT. Translated, it gives CASSVATEGIAGNTIYF.

The V and J genes are TRBV7-9 and TRBJ1-5; 8 bases align to TRBD1. J lost 7 bases, V lost 5 bases, and 4 bases had no gene match. The germline V gene has CDR1 SEHNR and CDR2 FQNEAQ (reference sequence). The CDR3 contains 13 residues. The CDR3 DNA follows: TGTGCCAGCAGCCCAGGGGGCCGGCAGCCCCAGCATTTT. It yields the protein CASSPGGRQPQHF.

In its sample, this clone was seen a few times. V and J are TRBV11-1 and TRBJ1-1; 7 positions agree with TRBD1. Unmatched junction bases numbered 6, after V lost 0 bases and J lost 11 bases. CDR3 length: 13 amino acids. Germline V lookup: CDR1 SGHAT, CDR2 FQDESV (reference sequence). This chain's CDR3 is CASSLAGTVGAFF. CDR3 bases: TGTGCCAGCAGCTTAGCGGGGACAGTTGGGGCTTTCTTT.

In nucleotides, the CDR3 is TGTGCCAGCAGACGAGACGGACTAGGAAGGTCACCCCTCCACTTT. Translation gives CASRRDGLGRSPLHF. V gene TRBV28 combines with J gene TRBJ1-6, with D unresolved. The V end was cut by 6 bases, the J end by 10 bases, with 19 bases between. This CDR3 region has 15 residues. Germline CDR1 is MDHEN and CDR2 is SYDVKM. Full variable domain (missing parts from reference TRBV28 and TRBJ1-6): DVKVTQSSRYLVKRTGEKVFLECVQDMDHENMFWYRQDPGLGLRLIYFSYDVKMKEKGDIPEGYSVSREKKERFSLILESASTNQTSMYLCASRRDGLGRSPLHFGNGTRLTVT.

The chain recombines TRBV6-2 or TRBV6-3 with TRBJ2-1; 7 positions agree with TRBD2. Trimming removed 6 bases from V and 3 bases from J; junction bases left unmatched: 8. Germline assignment: CDR1 MNHEY and CDR2 SVGEGT. The CDR3 contains 15 residues. The CDR3 here is CASSPSSGFYNEQFF. The CDR3 DNA follows: TGTGCCAGCAGCCCCTCTAGCGGATTCTACAATGAGCAGTTCTTC.

The chain is built from TRBV7-8 and TRBJ2-7; 7 bases are shared with TRBD2. V lost 3 bases and J lost 6; bases outside the gene matches: 8. Germline CDR1 is SGHVS and CDR2 is FQNEAQ. The CDR3 covers 14 residues. The CDR3, as DNA: TGTGCCAGCAGCTTGGAGCGGGGCCCTTTCGAGCAGTACTTC. Residues: CASSLERGPFEQYF.

Only one count was recorded for this clone. This chain uses TRBV18 with TRBJ2-1, with 8 bases aligning to TRBD2. Germline V CDR1 and CDR2: KGHSH, LQKENI. V was clipped by 6 bases and J by 6 bases; unmatched bases: 13. The CDR3 length is 16 residues. CDR3 in DNA: TGTGCCAGCTCCCCCCCCGGGAGGGCCGTACCCAATGAGCAGTTCTTC. Protein sequence: CASSPPGRAVPNEQFF.

The J gene is TRBJ1-2, the V gene TRBV7-9; D gene uncertain. V lost 3 bases to trimming and J lost 4 bases, with 6 bases between them. Per the germline V gene, CDR1 is SEHNR and CDR2 is FQNEAQ (reference sequence). There are 12 residues in the CDR3. Here the CDR3 reads CASSFTPYGYTF. CDR3 sequence (DNA): TGTGCCAGCAGCTTCACACCCTATGGCTACACCTTC.

In nucleotides, the CDR3 is TGTGCCAGCAGCTTTCCTCCAGGACTAGCGGGGACAGATACGCAGTATTTT. This translates into CASSFPPGLAGTDTQYF. V and J are TRBV11-2 and TRBJ2-3, with 12 bases matching TRBD2. The length of the CDR3 is 17 residues. V shed 3 bases and J 3 bases; nucleotides not matched to a gene: 7. Germline assignment: CDR1 SGHAT and CDR2 FQNNGV.

V usage is TRBV2 and J usage is TRBJ2-7; D is possibly TRBD2 (5 bases). This CDR3 region has 13 residues. Germline CDR1 reads SNHLY; CDR2 reads FYNNEI. V lost 5 bases and J lost 4, with 12 bases in between. The CDR3 loop is CASSRSAAYEQYF. CDR3 DNA sequence: TGTGCCAGCAGTCGTTCAGCGGCGTACGAGCAGTACTTC.

The chain is built from TRBV9 and TRBJ2-3; 7 nucleotides agree with TRBD2. J lost 0 bases, V lost 2 bases, and 3 bases had no gene match. CDR3 length: 15 residues. Germline CDR1 is SGDLS and CDR2 is YYNGEE. The chain's CDR3 is CASSVSGQSTDTQYF. CDR3 in DNA: TGTGCCAGCAGCGTTAGCGGGCAAAGCACAGATACGCAGTATTTT.

The chain couples TRBV30 to TRBJ1-6; D unclear. CDR3 length: 15 amino acids. V lost 4 bases to trimming and J lost 8 bases, with 18 bases between them. Germline V CDR1 and CDR2: GTSNPN, SVGIG (reference sequence). DNA for the CDR3: TGTGCCTGGATGCCCGGGTCAGACCCTTATTCACCCCTCCACTTT. Translation: CAWMPGSDPYSPLHF.

The chain couples TRBV3-1 (or the pseudogene TRBV3-2) to TRBJ2-6; weak D call: TRBD2 (6 bases). CDR1 is LGHDT, CDR2 YNNKEL, per germline (reference sequence). The V gene lost 7 bases and the J gene lost 2 bases, with 18 bases spanning the gap. CDR3 length equals 17 residues. CDR3 nucleotides: TGTGCCAGCACTCCCCTCGGGGGAACTGCTGGGGCCAACGTCCTGACTTTC. Translation gives CASTPLGGTAGANVLTF.

The J gene is TRBJ1-2, the V gene TRBV19, with D hard to call. Germline V gives CDR1 LNHDA, CDR2 SQIVND (reference sequence). V was pared by 1 base and J by 2 bases, with 8 bases between. The CDR3 totals 14 residues. DNA for the CDR3: TGTGCCAGTAGTATAGGTTCGGGGAACTATGGCTACACCTTC. Protein product: CASSIGSGNYGYTF.

The rearrangement joins TRBV7-6 to TRBJ2-5; 9 bases are a match to TRBD2. Per the germline V gene, CDR1 is SGHVS and CDR2 is FNYEAQ. This CDR3 is built from 16 residues. V shed 0 bases, J shed 5 bases, and the junction held 7 bases outside the gene matches. The CDR3 is CASSLAGGGARETQYF. The CDR3 DNA is TGTGCCAGCAGCTTAGCCGGCGGGGGGGCCAGGGAGACCCAGTACTTC.

Remarks on this clone: One end of the junction varies from germline; a read error may be responsible. Written as DNA, the CDR3 is TGTGCCAGCAGCTTAGACGGTTTTAGAGCCTCCCACGAGCAGTACTTC. Protein product: CASSLDGFRASHEQYF. The chain uses TRBV11-2 and TRBJ2-7; D unresolved. Germline CDR1 is SGHAT and CDR2 is FQNNGV. CDR3 length equals 16 residues.

The chain has TRBV11-2 and TRBJ2-2; 7 bases are shared with TRBD2. J lost 1 base, V lost 2 bases, and 7 bases had no gene match. CDR1 is SGHAT and CDR2 is FQNNGV in the germline V gene. The CDR3 is 17 amino acids. The CDR3 reads CASSLSPSSGNTGELFF. The DNA for the CDR3 is TGTGCCAGCAGCTTAAGTCCGTCTAGCGGGAACACCGGGGAGCTGTTTTTT.

This clone was picked up one time. The V and J genes are TRBV5-1 and TRBJ1-1, with D perhaps TRBD1 (5 bases). The germline V and J ends were trimmed by 2 bases and 3 bases, with 11 bases remaining between them. Germline CDR1 SGHRS, CDR2 YFSETQ. This CDR3 is built from 14 residues. In DNA form, the CDR3 reads TGCGCCAGCAGCTTCGGGGGGGTGGACACTGAAGCTTTCTTT. This gives the protein CASSFGGVDTEAFF.

The J gene is TRBJ2-5, the V gene TRBV13; 8 bases fit TRBD2. This CDR3 contains 17 residues. Trimming took 5 bases from V and 2 from J; bases not matched to a gene: 13. In germline, CDR1 is PRHDT, CDR2 FYEKMQ (reference sequence). CDR3 in DNA: TGTGCCAGCAGCCCGGGGGGGGCGGGGGGCACACAAGAGACCCAGTACTTC. Amino acid sequence: CASSPGGAGGTQETQYF.

This chain links TRBV6-6 with TRBJ1-2, with TRBD1 identical over 10 bases. Looked up from germline, CDR1 is MNHNY and CDR2 is SVGAGI (reference sequence). This CDR3 is 19 amino acids long. V gave up 5 bases and J gave up 4 bases; unmatched junction bases: 19. Here the CDR3 DNA reads TGTGCCAGCAGTCTATTTCCCCGGGACAGGGGTTTGAGTAGCTATGGCTACACCTTC. As protein: CASSLFPRDRGLSSYGYTF.

V and J are TRBV9 and TRBJ2-7; D gene unclear. Between the trimmed V and J ends, which lost 0 bases and 6 bases, there was a span of 10 bases. Germline-derived CDR1 and CDR2 are SGDLS and YYNGEE. This CDR3 contains 13 residues. The CDR3 DNA reads as TGTGCCAGCAGCGTAGACGTTAGCTCCGAGCAGTACTTC. This sequence encodes CASSVDVSSEQYF.

This chain links TRBV7-2 with TRBJ1-3; a possible D gene is TRBD1 (5 bases). The germline CDR1 and CDR2 sequences are SGHTA and FQGNSA. Trimming took off 5 bases at V and 1 base at J, with 9 bases between the two ends. The CDR3 covers 14 residues. The CDR3 is CASSPGGSGNTIYF. The CDR3 DNA sequence: TGTGCCAGCAGCCCGGGGGGGTCTGGAAACACCATATATTTT.

The chain recombines TRBV4-3 with TRBJ2-3; 9 nucleotides agree with TRBD2. The CDR3 extends over 17 amino acids. The J segment lost 1 base and the V segment lost 0 bases, leaving 5 bases of the junction unmatched. CDR1 is LGHNA, CDR2 YSLEER, per germline. The CDR3 bases are TGCGCCAGCAGCCAAGATTTAGCGGGGGCTCGCACAGATACGCAGTATTTT. It yields the protein CASSQDLAGARTDTQYF.

This clone appeared a single time. The rearrangement uses TRBV7-4 and TRBJ1-1; TRBD1 might be the D (5 bases). Looked up from germline, CDR1 is SGHVT and CDR2 is SQSDAQ. Trimming took 5 bases from V and 6 from J, leaving 25 bases between them. The CDR3 consists of 17 residues. The CDR3 DNA follows: TGTGCCAGCAGCCCTGATTGCTCAGGGCACCTTTACCCTGAAGCTTTCTTT. This codes for CASSPDCSGHLYPEAFF.

The chain couples TRBV9 to TRBJ1-6, with D possibly TRBD1 on 5 matching bases. The V end lost 2 bases, the J end lost 5 bases, and 11 bases lay between the germline ends. Germline CDR1 and CDR2: SGDLS and YYNGEE. The CDR3 runs 15 residues. Here the CDR3 DNA reads TGTGCCAGCAGCGTCGGCGGGGGAGATAATTCACCCCTCCACTTT. Protein: CASSVGGGDNSPLHF.

J is TRBJ1-1 and V is TRBV28, with D possibly TRBD1 on 6 matching bases. The germline CDR1 and CDR2 sequences are MDHEN and SYDVKM. Trimming took 5 bases from V and 5 from J, leaving 9 bases between them. The CDR3 has 12 amino acids. The CDR3 region is CASSQQGTEAFF. CDR3 nucleotides: TGTGCCAGCAGTCAACAGGGAACTGAAGCTTTCTTT.

This chain links TRBV28 with TRBJ1-3; 7 nucleotides align to TRBD1. CDR1 and CDR2 from the germline V gene are MDHEN and SYDVKM. The trim removed 6 bases at V and 3 bases at J, leaving 11 bases unmatched. This CDR3 region has 16 residues. The CDR3 DNA reads as TGTGCCAGCAGCTCATTCACAGGGGACTTTGGAAACACCATATATTTT. Amino acid sequence: CASSSFTGDFGNTIYF.